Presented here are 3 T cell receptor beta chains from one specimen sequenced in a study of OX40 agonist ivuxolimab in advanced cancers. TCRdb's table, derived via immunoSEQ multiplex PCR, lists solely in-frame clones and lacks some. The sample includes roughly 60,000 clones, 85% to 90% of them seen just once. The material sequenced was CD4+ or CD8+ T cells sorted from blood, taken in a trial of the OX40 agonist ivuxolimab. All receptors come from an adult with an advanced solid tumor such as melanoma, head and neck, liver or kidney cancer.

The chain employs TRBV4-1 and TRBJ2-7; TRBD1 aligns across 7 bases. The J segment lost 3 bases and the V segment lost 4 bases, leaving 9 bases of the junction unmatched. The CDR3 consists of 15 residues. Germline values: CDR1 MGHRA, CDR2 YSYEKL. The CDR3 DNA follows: TGCGCCAGCAGCCCCTGGACAGGCTCTGACTACGAGCAGTACTTC. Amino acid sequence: CASSPWTGSDYEQYF.

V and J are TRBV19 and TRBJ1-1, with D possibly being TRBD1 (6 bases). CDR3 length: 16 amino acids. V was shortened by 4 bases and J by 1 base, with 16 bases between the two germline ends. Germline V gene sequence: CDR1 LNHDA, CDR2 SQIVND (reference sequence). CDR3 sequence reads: CASSSPEGVPNTEAFF. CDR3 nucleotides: TGTGCCAGTAGTAGCCCCGAGGGGGTACCGAACACTGAAGCTTTCTTT.

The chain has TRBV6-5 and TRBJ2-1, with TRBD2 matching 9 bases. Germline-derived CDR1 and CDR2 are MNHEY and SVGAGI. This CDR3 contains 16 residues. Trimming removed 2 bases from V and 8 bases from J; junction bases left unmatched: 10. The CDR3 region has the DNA TGTGCCAGCAGTTACGGGATAATAGCGGGAGTTGATGAGCAGTTCTTC. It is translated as CASSYGIIAGVDEQFF.